This T cell receptor (beta chain) was captured in a study of graft-versus-host responses after intestinal transplantation. Points from the study as a whole: There was an association between peak levels of circulating GvH clones and early post-transplant HvG declines. The authors found GvH clones in recipient marrow, some appearing first in ileum or blood. Allografts carried high graft-versus-host to host-versus-graft clonal ratios in patients having graft-donor T cell macrochimerism.

TCRdb's copy holds only in-frame clones and misses some; the assay was immunoSEQ multiplex PCR. The sample has over 15,000 clones, 85% to 95% seen once; the top ten hold 0.79%. This clone has just one count. What it recognizes is unknown. The specimen comprised PBMCs, sampled 23 days after intestinal transplant. The receptor comes from a human patient who received an intestinal transplant, so some T cells may come from the graft donor.

CDR3: CATSSASSGIPYNEQFF. CDR3 DNA: TGTGCCACCAGCAGCGCCAGTAGCGGGATTCCCTACAATGAGCAGTTCTTC. The genes are TRBV15 and TRBJ2-1, with 8 bases that match TRBD2. V trimming: 3 bases; J trimming: 2 bases; junction bases outside the gene matches: 9. This CDR3 contains 17 residues. Germline loops: CDR1 LNHNV, CDR2 YYDKDF (reference sequence).